A single sample is the source of the 2 T cell receptor beta chains below, sequenced in a study of cytomegalovirus exposure and HLA in healthy donors. With 60 Vbeta and 13 Jbeta primers, the PCR was carried out. Profiled with immunoSEQ multiplex PCR; TCRdb holds only in-frame clones, not every one. The record lists some 130,000 clones, of which the ten most abundant hold about 1.7%. The sequencing input was PBMCs. Receptors were obtained from a man younger than 35 in good health and CMV-seronegative.

V usage is TRBV9 and J usage is TRBJ1-4, with D possibly matching TRBD1 (6 bases). This CDR3 is 17 amino acids long. V shed 4 bases and J shed 4 bases, with 20 bases lying between them. The germline V gene encodes CDR1 SGDLS and CDR2 YYNGEE. The CDR3 sequence is CASSTRPGGQNNEKLFF. CDR3 bases: TGTGCCAGCAGCACAAGACCCGGTGGACAGAATAATGAAAAACTGTTTTTT.

V and J are TRBV10-3 and TRBJ1-2; 10 bases are a match to TRBD1. J lost 4 bases, V lost 5 bases, and 28 bases had no gene match. CDR3 length: 22 amino acids. Germline lookup yields CDR1 ENHRY and CDR2 SYGVKD. CDR3: CAISNLRGRGTGQGFTGYGYTF. The CDR3 nucleotides read TGTGCCATCAGTAACCTCCGGGGACGTGGTACGGGACAGGGGTTTACGGGCTATGGCTACACCTTC.